One and the same sample provided the 8 T cell receptor beta chains below, sequenced in a study of cytomegalovirus exposure and HLA in healthy donors. The protocol was immunoSEQ multiplex PCR, while the TCRdb copy is restricted to in-frame clones and leaves out a portion. The sample records about 130,000 clones, roughly 89% being singletons. The sample comprised PBMCs. These TCRs come from a woman younger than 30 in good health and CMV-seronegative.

The rearrangement links TRBV18 to TRBJ1-1; no definite D call. CDR1 is KGHSH, CDR2 LQKENI, per germline. Trimming stripped 2 bases from V and 3 bases from J, with 19 bases between. This CDR3 has 17 amino acids. The CDR3 sequence: CASSPFSTTLGYTEAFF. In nucleotides, the CDR3 is TGTGCCAGCTCACCATTTTCGACAACGCTTGGGTACACTGAAGCTTTCTTT.

The V and J genes are TRBV9 and TRBJ2-1; 12 nucleotides agree with TRBD2. J lost 1 base, V lost 6 bases, and 5 bases had no gene match. This CDR3 contains 16 residues. The germline gives CDR1 SGDLS, CDR2 YYNGEE. This CDR3 reads CASTLGTSGSYNEQFF. In DNA form, the CDR3 reads TGTGCCAGCACCTTAGGGACTAGCGGGTCCTACAATGAGCAGTTCTTC.

The chain employs TRBV6-6 and TRBJ2-7; D unresolved. The CDR3 totals 15 residues. Germline V gene data show CDR1 as MNHNY and CDR2 as SVGAGI (reference sequence). Between the trimmed V and J ends, which lost 2 bases and 0 bases, there was a span of 11 bases. CDR3 DNA: TGTGCCAGCAGTTACAGTCGACACAGCTCCTACGAGCAGTACTTC. This encodes CASSYSRHSSYEQYF.

J is TRBJ2-2 and V is TRBV7-2; D is uncertain. This CDR3 has 12 residues. Germline CDR1 is SGHTA and CDR2 is FQGNSA. V shed 3 bases and J shed 3 bases, with 2 bases lying between them. The CDR3 loop is CASSFYTGELFF. The CDR3 region has the DNA TGTGCCAGCAGCTTCTACACCGGGGAGCTGTTTTTT.

The V gene is TRBV5-1, the J gene TRBJ1-2; D ambiguous. Trimming removed 0 bases from V and 4 bases from J, with 13 bases in between. This CDR3 comprises 15 residues. Germline loops: CDR1 SGHRS, CDR2 YFSETQ. The CDR3, as DNA: TGCGCCAGCAGCTTGGTTTCGCCGCCGGGCTATGGCTACACCTTC. Its translation is CASSLVSPPGYGYTF.

The chain couples TRBV9 to TRBJ1-5; unclear D gene. V lost 0 bases to trimming and J lost 2 bases, with 18 bases between them. Germline CDR1 and CDR2: SGDLS and YYNGEE. This CDR3 contains 18 residues. This CDR3 reads CASSVGPAEGGGNQPQHF. The CDR3 bases are TGTGCCAGCAGCGTAGGCCCGGCCGAGGGTGGGGGCAATCAGCCCCAGCATTTT.

Remarks on this clone: Other DNA sequences in this sample translate to the same CDR3. The J gene is TRBJ2-7, the V gene TRBV9; D gene uncertain. This CDR3 contains 11 residues. V lost 3 bases and J 3 bases, leaving 4 bases between the germline ends. CDR1 is SGDLS, CDR2 YYNGEE, per germline. CDR3 DNA: TGTGCCAGCAGCGCAGGCTACGAGCAGTACTTC. Translation: CASSAGYEQYF.

V is TRBV10-3 and J is TRBJ1-5, with D maybe TRBD1 (6 bases). Germline CDR1 ENHRY, CDR2 SYGVKD. The V end was cut by 5 bases, the J end by 1 base, with 9 bases between. The CDR3 consists of 14 residues. The CDR3 sequence is CAISPQGSNQPQHF. CDR3 DNA: TGTGCCATCAGTCCTCAGGGGAGCAATCAGCCCCAGCATTTT.